The 7 T cell receptor beta chains below come from one sample, sequenced in a study of blood T cell repertoires in COVID-19 (dated by TCRdb to the early 2020s). The library was obtained by the immunoSEQ multiplex PCR assay. TCRdb mirrors the immuneACCESS table, restricted to in-frame sequences. Some clones are absent from its copies; in checked studies, under half trace to an unresolved V gene, and the reason for the others is unknown. For this sample there are around 160,000 clones; about 92% appear just once. The ten largest account for roughly a sixth of the sample. What was sequenced was peripheral blood. The receptor source for this set is a man in his sixties with active or convalescent COVID-19.

The chain couples TRBV18 to TRBJ2-3; D perhaps matches TRBD2 (6 bases). Per germline, CDR1 KGHSH and CDR2 LQKENI. The V and J ends lost 3 bases and 4 bases respectively, with 11 bases between them. This CDR3 region has 14 residues. The CDR3 DNA follows: TGTGCCAGCTCACCCGGGACTGTTGCAGATACGCAGTATTTT. The encoded protein is CASSPGTVADTQYF.

This clone was recorded once. This chain uses TRBV5-4 with TRBJ2-3; 10 bases agree with TRBD2. V lost 6 bases to trimming and J lost 1 base; unmatched junction nucleotides: 8. The V gene's germline CDR1 is SGHNT and CDR2 YYREEE (reference sequence). There are 16 residues in the CDR3. The CDR3: CASTLALAGGTDTQYF. CDR3 coding DNA: TGTGCCAGCACCCTGGCGCTAGCGGGGGGCACAGATACGCAGTATTTT.

This clone was observed a single time. The chain is built from TRBV5-1 and TRBJ2-7; D might be TRBD1 (5 bases). The CDR3 is 13 residues long. The V end lost 5 bases, the J end lost 0 bases, and 9 bases lay between the germline ends. The germline gives CDR1 SGHRS, CDR2 YFSETQ. The CDR3 is CASRVGDSYEQYF. The CDR3 nucleotides read TGCGCCAGCAGAGTAGGGGACTCCTACGAGCAGTACTTC.

V is TRBV18 and J is TRBJ1-2; TRBD1 agrees at 8 bases. Germline assignment: CDR1 KGHSH and CDR2 LQKENI. The CDR3 consists of 15 residues. V lost 6 bases and J lost 5; bases outside the gene matches: 11. CDR3: CASSKNVDRDYGYTF. The CDR3 region has the DNA TGTGCCAGCTCCAAAAACGTGGACAGGGATTATGGCTACACCTTC.

The chain links TRBV15 to TRBJ1-3; TRBD1 aligns across 7 bases. The V and J ends lost 3 bases and 0 bases, in that order; junction bases with no gene match: 5. CDR1 and CDR2 from the germline V gene are LNHNV and YYDKDF (reference sequence). There are 16 residues in the CDR3. The CDR3 DNA sequence: TGTGCCACCAGCAGGGGACAGTCGAGCTCTGGAAACACCATATATTTT. Amino acids: CATSRGQSSSGNTIYF.

The rearrangement joins TRBV6-2 or TRBV6-3 to TRBJ1-1; tentative D call: TRBD1 (5 bases). The CDR3 loop spans 12 amino acids. The V and J ends lost 4 bases and 11 bases respectively, with 14 bases between them. Germline CDR1 is MNHEY and CDR2 is SVGEGT. The CDR3 sequence is CASSLLPTAAFF. CDR3 bases: TGTGCCAGCAGTTTACTCCCGACAGCTGCTTTCTTT.

This chain uses TRBV5-1 with TRBJ2-3; 11 bases line up with TRBD2. With V trimmed by 5 bases and J by 2 bases, 13 bases remained unmatched. This CDR3 is 18 amino acids long. Germline V CDR1 and CDR2: SGHRS, YFSETQ. CDR3 protein: CASSSILAGGYLTDTQYF. The CDR3, as DNA: TGCGCCAGCAGTTCGATTCTAGCGGGAGGATACCTCACAGATACGCAGTATTTT.